This T cell receptor (beta chain) emerged from a study of blood T cell repertoires in COVID-19. This clone was seen more than once but under ten times. Trimming left V 3 bases short and J 8 bases short, with 13 bases between. This CDR3 is 13 amino acids long. The germline V gene encodes CDR1 MNHEY and CDR2 SVGAGI. The repertoire was sequenced with immunoSEQ multiplex PCR; TCRdb's copy has only in-frame clones and lacks some. The sample lists tens of thousands of clones, around 82% seen once, with roughly 6.3% in the top ten. The chain links TRBV6-5 to TRBJ1-2; TRBD1 is a possible D gene (5 bases). The sample consisted of peripheral blood. The receptor's source is a man in his sixties with acute or convalescent COVID-19. The CDR3 loop reads CASSYQGLEGYTF. CDR3 DNA: TGTGCCAGCAGTTATCAGGGTTTGGAAGGCTACACCTTC.